The rows below give T cell receptor beta chains drawn from one sample of a study of CD8 T cells in ankylosing spondylitis. TCRdb recomputed calls from the 5' RACE reads with MiXCR, one row per CDR3 protein. The sample shows about 540,000 distinct CDR3 sequences, about 13% of them seen only once. Input material: blood, either unsorted or a sorted T cell fraction (not recorded which). The source of these receptors is a male donor with ankylosing spondylitis. The CDR3 runs from the conserved cysteine through the conserved F or W. The order of the fields is clone size, J gene, D gene, CDR3 length, V gene, CDR3 protein, CDR3 DNA. D genes are given only for firm matches. Where a row states a size, it is once, few, many or the class of an expanded clone; other rows omit it.

many | TRBJ2-7 | NA | 14 | TRBV5-1 | CASRGDGHSYEQYF | TGCGCCAGCAGAGGGGACGGTCACTCCTACGAGCAGTACTTC
few | TRBJ2-1 | TRBD1 | 19 | TRBV24-1 | CATSANIQGAVEDYNEQFF | TGTGCCACCAGTGCCAATATCCAGGGGGCGGTGGAAGACTACAATGAGCAGTTCTTC
NA | TRBJ1-4 | NA | 14 | TRBV7-9 | CASSLTRPGEKLFF | TGTGCCAGCAGCTTAACACGGCCTGGGGAAAAACTGTTTTTT
few | TRBJ2-2 | TRBD2 | 17 | TRBV24-1 | CATSDPTSSGYTGELFF | TGTGCCACCAGTGACCCCACCTCTAGCGGGTATACCGGGGAGCTGTTTTTT
many | TRBJ1-2 | NA | 15 | TRBV4-2 | CASSQGGDLSYGYTF | TGTGCCAGCAGCCAAGGAGGGGACTTAAGCTATGGCTACACCTTC
NA | TRBJ2-7 | TRBD2 | 15 | TRBV20-1 | CSAPVGGRALGEQYF | TGCAGTGCCCCCGTGGGCGGGAGGGCCCTCGGCGAGCAGTACTTC
NA | TRBJ2-3 | NA | 15 | TRBV10-3 | CAIRLGTSTADTQYF | TGTGCCATCAGATTAGGGACCTCGACAGCAGATACGCAGTATTTT
many | TRBJ2-5 | NA | 13 | TRBV12-3/TRBV12-4 | CASKWALSETQYF | TGTGCCAGCAAATGGGCATTATCGGAGACCCAGTACTTC
NA | TRBJ2-5 | NA | 14 | TRBV10-3 | CAISSAGRQETQYF | TGTGCCATCAGTTCAGCGGGCCGCCAAGAGACCCAGTACTTC
many | TRBJ1-1 | NA | 12 | TRBV7-9 | CASSSVNTEAFF | TGTGCCAGCAGCTCAGTGAACACTGAAGCTTTCTTT
few | TRBJ1-3 | NA | 13 | TRBV29-1 | CSVVEGLGNTIYF | TGCAGCGTTGTAGAGGGACTGGGAAACACCATATATTTT
NA | TRBJ2-5 | NA | 15 | TRBV27 | CASSSIKGRIQTQYF | TGTGCCAGCAGTTCCATTAAGGGCAGGATACAGACCCAGTACTTC
many | TRBJ1-2 | NA | 14 | TRBV12-3/TRBV12-4 | CASSLRYTNYGYTF | TGTGCCAGCAGTTTAAGATATACTAACTATGGCTACACCTTC
few | TRBJ2-1 | TRBD1 | 20 | TRBV5-1 | CASSPRTGGLAGPKYNEQFF | TGCGCCAGCAGCCCACGGACAGGGGGCTTGGCGGGACCTAAGTACAATGAGCAGTTCTTC
NA | TRBJ1-5 | NA | 14 | TRBV12-3/TRBV12-4 | CASTKVGIGQPQHF | TGTGCCAGCACCAAAGTGGGGATTGGTCAGCCCCAGCATTTT
many | TRBJ1-1 | NA | 15 | TRBV10-2 | CASSALRDVNTEAFF | TGCGCCAGCAGTGCCCTCCGGGATGTGAACACTGAAGCTTTCTTT
NA | TRBJ1-5 | NA | 14 | TRBV14 | CASQDRSSNQPQHF | TGTGCCAGTCAGGACAGAAGTAGCAATCAGCCCCAGCATTTT
many | TRBJ1-5 | NA | 14 | TRBV27 | CASSLWPGNQPQHF | TGTGCCAGCAGTTTATGGCCGGGCAATCAGCCCCAGCATTTT
NA | TRBJ2-3 | TRBD2 | 15 | TRBV7-2 | CASSLDLAGERTQYF | TGTGCCAGCAGCTTAGACCTAGCGGGAGAGCGTACGCAGTATTTT
few | TRBJ1-4 | TRBD1 | 15 | TRBV3-1 | CASSQEGQGGEKLFF | TGTGCCAGCAGCCAAGAGGGACAGGGAGGCGAAAAACTGTTTTTT
NA | TRBJ1-2 | NA | 14 | TRBV19 | CASSIEAGRYGYTF | TGTGCCAGTAGTATAGAAGCAGGTCGCTATGGCTACACCTTC
NA | TRBJ2-3 | NA | 15 | TRBV7-8 | CASSLPAGSTDTQYF | TGTGCCAGCAGCTTACCCGCGGGCAGCACAGATACGCAGTATTTT
few | TRBJ2-3 | TRBD2 | 15 | TRBV20-1 | CSATPRAGGRDTQYF | TGCAGTGCTACCCCAAGGGCGGGAGGAAGGGATACGCAGTATTTT
many | TRBJ2-1 | NA | 17 | TRBV12-3/TRBV12-4 | CASSFRLSSGTYNEQFF | TGTGCCAGCAGTTTCAGGTTGAGTAGCGGAACCTACAATGAGCAGTTCTTC
NA | TRBJ1-6 | NA | 15 | TRBV7-2 | CASSPRTASNSPLHF | TGTGCCAGCAGCCCTCGGACAGCCTCCAATTCACCCCTCCACTTT
NA | TRBJ2-2 | TRBD2 | 16 | TRBV2 | CASSESSGSDTGELFF | TGTGCCAGCAGTGAATCGAGCGGGAGCGACACCGGGGAGCTGTTTTTT
few | TRBJ1-3 | NA | 13 | TRBV5-1 | CASSLGPGDTIYF | TGCGCCAGCAGCTTGGGGCCGGGGGACACCATATATTTT
many | TRBJ2-1 | TRBD2 | 16 | TRBV7-9 | CASSPMTSGAYNEQFF | TGTGCCAGCAGCCCCATGACTAGCGGGGCGTACAATGAGCAGTTCTTC
few | TRBJ2-1 | NA | 13 | TRBV6-2/TRBV6-3 | CASSSREHNEQFF | TGTGCCAGCAGCAGTAGGGAGCACAATGAGCAGTTCTTC
few | TRBJ2-1 | NA | 13 | TRBV5-1 | CASSRIGGNEQFF | TGCGCCAGCAGCAGAATTGGGGGGAATGAGCAGTTCTTC
few | TRBJ2-1 | NA | 15 | TRBV5-1 | CASSPQQGTYNEQFF | TGCGCCAGCAGCCCCCAACAGGGGACTTACAATGAGCAGTTCTTC
few | TRBJ1-1 | NA | 14 | TRBV5-1 | CASSLLVGGTEAFF | TGCGCCAGCAGCTTGTTGGTCGGGGGCACTGAAGCTTTCTTT
NA | TRBJ2-3 | NA | 12 | TRBV11-3 | CASSLDIWTQYF | TGTGCCAGCAGCCTGGACATTTGGACGCAGTATTTT
NA | TRBJ2-1 | TRBD2 | 15 | TRBV20-1 | CSATPGAGGFHEQFF | TGCAGTGCTACCCCCGGGGCGGGAGGGTTCCATGAGCAGTTCTTC
few | TRBJ1-1 | NA | 16 | TRBV5-1 | CASSSGGGYGDTEAFF | TGCGCCAGCAGCTCGGGAGGGGGGTACGGGGACACTGAAGCTTTCTTT
NA | TRBJ1-5 | TRBD1 | 14 | TRBV12-3/TRBV12-4 | CASTPVQGDQPQHF | TGTGCCAGCACCCCGGTGCAGGGGGATCAGCCCCAGCATTTT
once | TRBJ2-1 | NA | 14 | TRBV5-1 | CASSLDGQGAEQFF | TGCGCCAGCAGCTTGGACGGGCAGGGCGCTGAGCAGTTCTTC